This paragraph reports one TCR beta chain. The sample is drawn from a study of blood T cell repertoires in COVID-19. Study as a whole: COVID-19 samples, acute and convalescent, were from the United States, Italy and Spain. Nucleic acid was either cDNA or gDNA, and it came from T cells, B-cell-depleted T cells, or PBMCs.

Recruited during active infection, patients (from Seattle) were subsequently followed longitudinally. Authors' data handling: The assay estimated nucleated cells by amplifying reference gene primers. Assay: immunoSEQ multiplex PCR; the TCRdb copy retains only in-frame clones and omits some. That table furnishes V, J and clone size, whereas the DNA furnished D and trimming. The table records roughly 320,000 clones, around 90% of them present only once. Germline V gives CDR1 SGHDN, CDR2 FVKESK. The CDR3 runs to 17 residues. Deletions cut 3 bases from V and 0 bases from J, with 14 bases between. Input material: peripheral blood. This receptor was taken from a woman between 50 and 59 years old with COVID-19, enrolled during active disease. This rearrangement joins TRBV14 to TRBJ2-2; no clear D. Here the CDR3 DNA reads TGTGCCAGCAGCCAGTCCCTAGTGGCGGCGAACACCGGGGAGCTGTTTTTT. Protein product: CASSQSLVAANTGELFF.